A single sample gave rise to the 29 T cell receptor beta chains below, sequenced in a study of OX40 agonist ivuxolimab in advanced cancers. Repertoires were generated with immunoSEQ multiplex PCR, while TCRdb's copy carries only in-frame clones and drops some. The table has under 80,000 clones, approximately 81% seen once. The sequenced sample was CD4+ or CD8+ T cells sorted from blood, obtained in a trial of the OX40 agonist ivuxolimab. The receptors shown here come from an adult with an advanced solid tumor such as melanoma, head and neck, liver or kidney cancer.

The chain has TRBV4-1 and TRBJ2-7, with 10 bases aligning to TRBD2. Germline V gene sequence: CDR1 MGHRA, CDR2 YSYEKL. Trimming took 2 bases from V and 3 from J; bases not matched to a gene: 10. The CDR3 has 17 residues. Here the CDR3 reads CASSQNFGLAVFYEQYF. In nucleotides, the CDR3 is TGCGCCAGCAGCCAAAATTTCGGACTAGCGGTATTCTACGAGCAGTACTTC.

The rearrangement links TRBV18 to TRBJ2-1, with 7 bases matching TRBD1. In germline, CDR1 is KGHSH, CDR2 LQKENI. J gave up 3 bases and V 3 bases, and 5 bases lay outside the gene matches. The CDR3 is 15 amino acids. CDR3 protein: CASSPDRLNYNEQFF. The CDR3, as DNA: TGTGCCAGCTCACCGGACAGGCTTAACTACAATGAGCAGTTCTTC. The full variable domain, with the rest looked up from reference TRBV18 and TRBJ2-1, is NAGVMQNPRHLVRRRGQEARLRCSPMKGHSHVYWYRQLPEEGLKFMVYLQKENIIDESGMPKERFSAEFPKEGPSILRIQQVVRGDSAAYFCASSPDRLNYNEQFFGPGTRLTVL.

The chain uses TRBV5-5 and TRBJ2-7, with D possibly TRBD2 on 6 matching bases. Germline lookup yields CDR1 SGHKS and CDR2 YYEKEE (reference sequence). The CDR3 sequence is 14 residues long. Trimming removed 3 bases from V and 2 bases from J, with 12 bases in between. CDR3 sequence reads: CASSWGLPAYEQYF. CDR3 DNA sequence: TGTGCCAGCAGCTGGGGACTCCCGGCCTACGAGCAGTACTTC.

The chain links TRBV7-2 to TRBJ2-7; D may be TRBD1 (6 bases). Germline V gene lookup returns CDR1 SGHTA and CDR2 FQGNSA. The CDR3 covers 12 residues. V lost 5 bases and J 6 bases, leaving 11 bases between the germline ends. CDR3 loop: CASSHGQFEQYF. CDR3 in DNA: TGTGCCAGCAGCCACGGACAGTTCGAGCAGTACTTC.

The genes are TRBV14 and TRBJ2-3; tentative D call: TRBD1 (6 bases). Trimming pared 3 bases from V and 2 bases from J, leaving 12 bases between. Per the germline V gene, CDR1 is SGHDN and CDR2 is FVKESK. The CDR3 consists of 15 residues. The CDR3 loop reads CASSHPGEYTDTQYF. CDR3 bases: TGTGCCAGCAGCCATCCAGGGGAATACACAGATACGCAGTATTTT.

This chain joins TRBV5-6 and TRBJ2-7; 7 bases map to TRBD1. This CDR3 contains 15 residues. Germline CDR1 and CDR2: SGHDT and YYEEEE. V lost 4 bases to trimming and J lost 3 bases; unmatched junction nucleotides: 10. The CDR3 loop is CASSPGQPSGYEQYF. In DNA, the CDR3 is TGTGCCAGCAGCCCGGGACAGCCCTCGGGCTACGAGCAGTACTTC.

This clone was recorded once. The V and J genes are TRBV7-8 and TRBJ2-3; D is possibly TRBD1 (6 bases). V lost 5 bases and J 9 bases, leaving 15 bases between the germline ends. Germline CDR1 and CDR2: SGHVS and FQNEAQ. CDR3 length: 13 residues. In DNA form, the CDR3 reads TGTGCCAGCAGCCTAACAGGGCCTGGAACGCAGTATTTT. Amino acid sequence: CASSLTGPGTQYF. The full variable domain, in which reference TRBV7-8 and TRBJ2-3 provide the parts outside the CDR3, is GAGVSQSPRYKVAKRGQDVALRCDPISGHVSLFWYQQALGQGPEFLTYFQNEAQLDKSGLPSDRFFAERPEGSVSTLKIQRTQQEDSAVYLCASSLTGPGTQYFGPGTRLTVL.

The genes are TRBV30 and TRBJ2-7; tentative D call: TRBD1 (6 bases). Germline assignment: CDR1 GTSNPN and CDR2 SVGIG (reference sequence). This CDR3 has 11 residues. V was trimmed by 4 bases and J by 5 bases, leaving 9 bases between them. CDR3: CAWNRVDEQYF. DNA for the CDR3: TGTGCCTGGAACAGGGTCGACGAGCAGTACTTC.

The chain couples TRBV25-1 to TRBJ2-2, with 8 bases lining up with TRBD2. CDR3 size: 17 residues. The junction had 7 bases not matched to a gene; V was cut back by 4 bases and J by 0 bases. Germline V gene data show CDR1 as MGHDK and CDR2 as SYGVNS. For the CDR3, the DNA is TGTGCCAGCAGTGCATCGAGCGGGAGAGCGAACACCGGGGAGCTGTTTTTT. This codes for CASSASSGRANTGELFF.

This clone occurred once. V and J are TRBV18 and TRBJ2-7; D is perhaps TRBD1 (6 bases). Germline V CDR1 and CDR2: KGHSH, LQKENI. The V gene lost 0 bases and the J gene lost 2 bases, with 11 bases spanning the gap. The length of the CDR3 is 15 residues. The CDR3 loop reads CASSPPSRTAYEQYF. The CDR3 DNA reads TGTGCCAGCTCACCACCGTCCCGGACAGCCTACGAGCAGTACTTC.

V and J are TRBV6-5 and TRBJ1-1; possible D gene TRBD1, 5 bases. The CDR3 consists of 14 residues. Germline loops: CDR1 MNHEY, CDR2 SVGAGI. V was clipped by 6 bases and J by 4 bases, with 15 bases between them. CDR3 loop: CASSPGRDGTEAFF. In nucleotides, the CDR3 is TGTGCCAGCAGCCCCGGGAGGGACGGCACTGAAGCTTTCTTT.

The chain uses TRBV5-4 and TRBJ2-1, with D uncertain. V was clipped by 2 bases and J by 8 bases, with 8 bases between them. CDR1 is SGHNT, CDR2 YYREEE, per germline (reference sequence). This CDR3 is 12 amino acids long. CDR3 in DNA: TGTGCCAGCAGCTTAGTTATGGATGAGCAGTTCTTC. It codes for CASSLVMDEQFF. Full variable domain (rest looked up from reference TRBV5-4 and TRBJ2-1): ETGVTQSPTHLIKTRGQQVTLRCSSQSGHNTVSWYQQALGQGPQFIFQYYREEENGRGNFPPRFSGLQFPNYSSELNVNALELDDSALYLCASSLVMDEQFFGPGTRLTVL.

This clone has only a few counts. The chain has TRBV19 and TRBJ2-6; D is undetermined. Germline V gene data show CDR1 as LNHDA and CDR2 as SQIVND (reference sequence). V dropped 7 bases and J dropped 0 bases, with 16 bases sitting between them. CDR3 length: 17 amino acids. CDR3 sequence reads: CASKKSVAGSGANVLTF. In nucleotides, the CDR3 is TGTGCCAGTAAAAAGTCGGTGGCCGGCTCTGGGGCCAACGTCCTGACTTTC.

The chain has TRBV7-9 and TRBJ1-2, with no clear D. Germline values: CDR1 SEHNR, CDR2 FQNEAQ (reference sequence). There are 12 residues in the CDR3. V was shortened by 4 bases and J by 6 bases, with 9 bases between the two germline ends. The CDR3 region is CASSYADHGYTF. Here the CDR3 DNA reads TGTGCCAGCAGCTACGCCGACCATGGCTACACCTTC.

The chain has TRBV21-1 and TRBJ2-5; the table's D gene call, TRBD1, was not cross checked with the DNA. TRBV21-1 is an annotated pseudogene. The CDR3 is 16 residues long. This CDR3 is CASSRPIGQGRETQYF. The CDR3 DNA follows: TGTGCCAGCAGCAGACCCATCGGACAGGGTCGAGAGACCCAGTACTTC.

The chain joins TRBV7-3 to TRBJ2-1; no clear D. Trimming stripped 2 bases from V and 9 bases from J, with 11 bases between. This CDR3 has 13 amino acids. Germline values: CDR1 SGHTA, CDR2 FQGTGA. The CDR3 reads CASSLAPGGEQFF. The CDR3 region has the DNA TGTGCCAGCAGCTTAGCGCCTGGCGGTGAGCAGTTCTTC.

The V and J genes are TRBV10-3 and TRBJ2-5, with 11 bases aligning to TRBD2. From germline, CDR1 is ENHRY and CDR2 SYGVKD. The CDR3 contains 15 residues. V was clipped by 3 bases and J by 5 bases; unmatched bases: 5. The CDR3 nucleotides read TGTGCCATCAGTGATGGGCCTAGCGGGAGGGAGACCCAGTACTTC. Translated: CAISDGPSGRETQYF.

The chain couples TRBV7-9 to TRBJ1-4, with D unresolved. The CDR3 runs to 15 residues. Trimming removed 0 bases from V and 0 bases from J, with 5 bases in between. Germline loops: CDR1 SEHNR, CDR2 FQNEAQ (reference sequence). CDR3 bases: TGTGCCAGCAGCTTAGCTACGGCAACTAATGAAAAACTGTTTTTT. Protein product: CASSLATATNEKLFF.

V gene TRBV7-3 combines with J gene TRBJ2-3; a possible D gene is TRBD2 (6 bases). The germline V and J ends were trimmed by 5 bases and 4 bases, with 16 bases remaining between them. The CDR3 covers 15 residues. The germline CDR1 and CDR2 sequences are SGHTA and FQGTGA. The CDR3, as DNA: TGTGCCAGCAGCCCCACGGGGGTTGGGCCAGATACGCAGTATTTT. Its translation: CASSPTGVGPDTQYF.

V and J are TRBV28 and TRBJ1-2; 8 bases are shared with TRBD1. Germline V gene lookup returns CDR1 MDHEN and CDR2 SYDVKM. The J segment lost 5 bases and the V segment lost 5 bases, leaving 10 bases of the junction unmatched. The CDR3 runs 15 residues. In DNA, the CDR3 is TGTGCCAGCAGTGTCGTTCTCGGACAGGGTTATGGCTACACCTTC. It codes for CASSVVLGQGYGYTF.

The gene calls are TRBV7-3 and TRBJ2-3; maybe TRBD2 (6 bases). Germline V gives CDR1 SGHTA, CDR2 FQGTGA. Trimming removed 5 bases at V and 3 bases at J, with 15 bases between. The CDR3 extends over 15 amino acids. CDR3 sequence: CASSPGSGSTDTQYF. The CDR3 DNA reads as TGTGCCAGCAGCCCCGGGAGTGGGAGTACAGATACGCAGTATTTT.

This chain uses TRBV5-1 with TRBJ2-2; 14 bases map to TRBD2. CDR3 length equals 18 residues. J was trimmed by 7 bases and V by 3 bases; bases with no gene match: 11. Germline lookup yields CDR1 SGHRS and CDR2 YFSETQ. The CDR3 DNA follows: TGCGCCAGCAGCTCGACTAGCGGGAGGGGATACGTTGGCGGGGAGCTGTTTTTT. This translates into CASSSTSGRGYVGGELFF.

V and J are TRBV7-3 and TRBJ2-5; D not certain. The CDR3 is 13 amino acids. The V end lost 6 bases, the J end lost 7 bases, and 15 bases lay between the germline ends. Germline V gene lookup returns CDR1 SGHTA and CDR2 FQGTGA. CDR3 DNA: TGTGCCAGCAGTCCGGACCTGGGTCGGACCCAGTACTTC. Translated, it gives CASSPDLGRTQYF.

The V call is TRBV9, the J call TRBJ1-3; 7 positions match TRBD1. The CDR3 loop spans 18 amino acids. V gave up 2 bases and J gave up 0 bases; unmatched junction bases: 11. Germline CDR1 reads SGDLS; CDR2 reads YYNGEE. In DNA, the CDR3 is TGTGCCAGCAGCGTTGAAGGGGGCAGGACAACCTCTGGAAACACCATATATTTT. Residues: CASSVEGGRTTSGNTIYF.

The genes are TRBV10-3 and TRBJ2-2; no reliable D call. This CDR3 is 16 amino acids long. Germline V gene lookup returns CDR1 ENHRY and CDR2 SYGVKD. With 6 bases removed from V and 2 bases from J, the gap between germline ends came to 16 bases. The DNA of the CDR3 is TGTGCCATCAGCCCTTTGGGATCAGCAAACACCGGGGAGCTGTTTTTT. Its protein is CAISPLGSANTGELFF.

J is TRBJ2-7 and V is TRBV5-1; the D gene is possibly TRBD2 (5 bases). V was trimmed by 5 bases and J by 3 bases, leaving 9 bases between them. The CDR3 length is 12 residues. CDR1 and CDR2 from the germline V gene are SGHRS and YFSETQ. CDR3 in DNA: TGCGCCAGCAGTGCGGGCGTCTACGAGCAGTACTTC. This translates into CASSAGVYEQYF.

This chain's CDR3 is CASRDGGTEAFF. DNA for the CDR3: TGTGCCAGCAGGGACGGGGGCACTGAAGCTTTCTTT. V is TRBV28 and J is TRBJ1-1, with a weak D call TRBD1 (5 bases). The CDR3 extends over 12 amino acids. Germline V CDR1 and CDR2: MDHEN, SYDVKM. V dropped 6 bases and J dropped 4 bases, with 9 bases sitting between them. The complete variable domain, with remaining parts taken from reference TRBV28 and TRBJ1-1, reads DVKVTQSSRYLVKRTGEKVFLECVQDMDHENMFWYRQDPGLGLRLIYFSYDVKMKEKGDIPEGYSVSREKKERFSLILESASTNQTSMYLCASRDGGTEAFFGQGTRLTVV.

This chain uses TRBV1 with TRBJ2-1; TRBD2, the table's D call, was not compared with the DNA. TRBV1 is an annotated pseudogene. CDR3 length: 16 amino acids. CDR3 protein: CTSSQDTRGAYNEQFF. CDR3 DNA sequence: TGCACCAGCAGCCAAGATACTCGGGGGGCCTACAATGAGCAGTTCTTC.

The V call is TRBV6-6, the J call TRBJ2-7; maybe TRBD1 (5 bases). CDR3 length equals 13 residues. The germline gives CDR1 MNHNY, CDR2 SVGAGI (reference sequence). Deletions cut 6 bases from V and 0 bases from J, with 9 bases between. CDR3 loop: CASRQGSSYEQYF. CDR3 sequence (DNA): TGTGCCAGCAGGCAGGGAAGCTCCTACGAGCAGTACTTC.